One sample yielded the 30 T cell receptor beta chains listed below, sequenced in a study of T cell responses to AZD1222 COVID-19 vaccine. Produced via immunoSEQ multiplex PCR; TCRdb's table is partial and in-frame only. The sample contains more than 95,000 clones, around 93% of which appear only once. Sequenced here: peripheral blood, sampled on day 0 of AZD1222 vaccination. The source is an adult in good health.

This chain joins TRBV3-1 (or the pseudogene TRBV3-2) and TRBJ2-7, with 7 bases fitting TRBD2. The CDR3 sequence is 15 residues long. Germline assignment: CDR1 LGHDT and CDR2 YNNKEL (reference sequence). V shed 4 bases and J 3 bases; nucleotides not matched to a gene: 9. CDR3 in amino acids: CASSPRAGISYEQYF. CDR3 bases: TGTGCCAGCAGCCCTAGAGCGGGGATTAGCTACGAGCAGTACTTC.

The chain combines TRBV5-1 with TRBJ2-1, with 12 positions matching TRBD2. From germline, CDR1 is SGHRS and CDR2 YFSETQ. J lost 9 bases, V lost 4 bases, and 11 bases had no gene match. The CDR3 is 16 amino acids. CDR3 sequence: CASSPLTSGSSGEQFF. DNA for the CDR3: TGCGCCAGCAGCCCACTGACTAGCGGGAGTTCCGGTGAGCAGTTCTTC.

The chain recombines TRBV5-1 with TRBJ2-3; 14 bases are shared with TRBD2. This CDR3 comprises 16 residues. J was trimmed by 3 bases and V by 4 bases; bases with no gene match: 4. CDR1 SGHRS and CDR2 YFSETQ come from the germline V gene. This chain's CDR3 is CASSTGLAGATDTQYF. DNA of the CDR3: TGCGCCAGCAGCACGGGACTAGCGGGAGCAACAGATACGCAGTATTTT.

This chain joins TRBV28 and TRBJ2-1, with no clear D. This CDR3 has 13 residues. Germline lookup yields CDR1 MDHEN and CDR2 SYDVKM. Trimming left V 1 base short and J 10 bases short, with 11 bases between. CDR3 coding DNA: TGTGCCAGCAGTTTATTGGGCGATTGGGAGCAGTTCTTC. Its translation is CASSLLGDWEQFF.

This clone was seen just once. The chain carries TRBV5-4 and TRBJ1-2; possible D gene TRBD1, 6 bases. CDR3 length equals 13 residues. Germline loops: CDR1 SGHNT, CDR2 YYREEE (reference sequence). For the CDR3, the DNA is TGTTCATACCGAAGAGCAGGGGCGGCAGGCTACACCTTC. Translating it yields CSYRRAGAAGYTF.

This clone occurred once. DNA for the CDR3: TGTGCCAGCAGCCGGCCTGGACTAGCGGGAGAGACCCAGTACTTC. As protein: CASSRPGLAGETQYF. The chain employs TRBV7-2 and TRBJ2-5, with TRBD2 identical over 11 bases. The CDR3 runs to 15 residues. Germline V gene lookup returns CDR1 SGHTA and CDR2 FQGNSA. J gave up 4 bases and V 5 bases, and 6 bases lay outside the gene matches.

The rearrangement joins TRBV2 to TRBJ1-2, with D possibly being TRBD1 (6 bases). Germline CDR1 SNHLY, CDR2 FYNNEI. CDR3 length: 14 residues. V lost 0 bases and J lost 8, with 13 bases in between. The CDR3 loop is CASSEAGAGRGYTF. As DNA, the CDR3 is TGTGCCAGCAGTGAAGCGGGGGCAGGGAGAGGCTACACCTTC. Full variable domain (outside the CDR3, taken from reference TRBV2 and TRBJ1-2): EPEVTQTPSHQVTQMGQEVILRCVPISNHLYFYWYRQILGQKVEFLVSFYNNEISEKSEIFDDQFSVERPDGSNFTLKIRSTKLEDSAMYFCASSEAGAGRGYTFGSGTRLTVV.

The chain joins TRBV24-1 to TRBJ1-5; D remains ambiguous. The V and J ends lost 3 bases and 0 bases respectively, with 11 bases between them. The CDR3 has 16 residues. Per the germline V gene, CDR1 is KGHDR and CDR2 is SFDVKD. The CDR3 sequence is CATSDRGPLSNQPQHF. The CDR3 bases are TGTGCCACCAGTGATCGTGGACCTCTTAGCAATCAGCCCCAGCATTTT.

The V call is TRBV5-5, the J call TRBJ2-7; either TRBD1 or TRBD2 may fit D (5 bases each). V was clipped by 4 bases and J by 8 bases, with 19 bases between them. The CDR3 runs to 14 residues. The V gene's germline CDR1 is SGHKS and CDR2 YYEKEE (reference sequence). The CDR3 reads CASSVDRAVYQQYF. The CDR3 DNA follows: TGTGCCAGCAGCGTAGACAGAGCGGTCTATCAGCAGTACTTC.

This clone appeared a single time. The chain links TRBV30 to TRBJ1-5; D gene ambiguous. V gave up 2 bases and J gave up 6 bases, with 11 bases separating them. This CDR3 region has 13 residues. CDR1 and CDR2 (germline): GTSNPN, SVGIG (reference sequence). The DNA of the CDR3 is TGTGCCTGGAGTTTCGGGGAGGCTCAGCCCCAGCATTTT. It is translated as CAWSFGEAQPQHF.

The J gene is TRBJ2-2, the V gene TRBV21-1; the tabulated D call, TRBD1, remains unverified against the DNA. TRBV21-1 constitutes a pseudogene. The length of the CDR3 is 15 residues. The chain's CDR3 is CASSSGDRGAGELFF. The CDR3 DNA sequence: TGTGCCAGCAGCAGTGGGGACAGGGGAGCCGGGGAGCTGTTTTTT.

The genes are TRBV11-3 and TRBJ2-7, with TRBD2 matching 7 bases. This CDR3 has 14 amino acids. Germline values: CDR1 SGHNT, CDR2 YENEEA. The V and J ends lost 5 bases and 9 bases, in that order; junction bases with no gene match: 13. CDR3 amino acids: CASSISGTGGLQYF. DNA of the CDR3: TGTGCCAGCAGCATCTCCGGGACGGGGGGATTGCAGTACTTC. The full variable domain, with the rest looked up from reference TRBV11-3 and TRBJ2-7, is EAGVVQSPRYKIIEKKQPVAFWCNPISGHNTLYWYLQNLGQGPELLIRYENEEAVDDSQLPKDRFSAERLKGVDSTLKIQPAELGDSAVYLCASSISGTGGLQYFGPGTRLTVT.

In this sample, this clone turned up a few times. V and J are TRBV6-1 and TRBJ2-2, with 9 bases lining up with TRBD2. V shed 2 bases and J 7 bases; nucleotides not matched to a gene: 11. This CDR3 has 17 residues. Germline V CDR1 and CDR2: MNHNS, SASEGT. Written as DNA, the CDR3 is TGTGCCAGCAGTGAAAGGAGACTAGTAGCGGGGGACGGGGAGCTGTTTTTT. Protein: CASSERRLVAGDGELFF.

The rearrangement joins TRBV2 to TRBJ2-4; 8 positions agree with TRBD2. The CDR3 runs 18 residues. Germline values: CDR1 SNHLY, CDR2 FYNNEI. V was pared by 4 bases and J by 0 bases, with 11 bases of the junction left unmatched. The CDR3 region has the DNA TGTGCCAGCAGTGGGTCTCGGGGGCGGGAGGTAGCCAAAAACATTCAGTACTTC. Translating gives CASSGSRGREVAKNIQYF.

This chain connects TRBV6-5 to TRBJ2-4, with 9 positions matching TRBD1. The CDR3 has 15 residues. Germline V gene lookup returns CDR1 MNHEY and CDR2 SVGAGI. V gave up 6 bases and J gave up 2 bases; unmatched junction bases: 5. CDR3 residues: CASRPGTGTKNIQYF. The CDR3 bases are TGTGCCAGCAGACCCGGGACAGGGACCAAAAACATTCAGTACTTC.

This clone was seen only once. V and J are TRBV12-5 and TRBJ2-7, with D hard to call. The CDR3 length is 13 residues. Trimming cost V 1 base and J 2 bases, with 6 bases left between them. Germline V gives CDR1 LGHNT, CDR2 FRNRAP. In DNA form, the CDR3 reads TGTGCTAGTGGTTTGGGGGTTACCTACGAGCAGTACTTC. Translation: CASGLGVTYEQYF.

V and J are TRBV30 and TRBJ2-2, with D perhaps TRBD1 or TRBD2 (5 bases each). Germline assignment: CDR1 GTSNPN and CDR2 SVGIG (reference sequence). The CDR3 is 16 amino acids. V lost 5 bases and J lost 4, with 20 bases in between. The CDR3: CAWGFPGRAGTGELFF. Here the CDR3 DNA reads TGTGCCTGGGGATTTCCGGGCAGGGCGGGCACCGGGGAGCTGTTTTTT.

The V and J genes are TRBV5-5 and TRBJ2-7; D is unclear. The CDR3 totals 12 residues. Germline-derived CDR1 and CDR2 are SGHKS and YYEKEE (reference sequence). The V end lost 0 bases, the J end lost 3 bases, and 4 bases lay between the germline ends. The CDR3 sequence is CASSLAVYEQYF. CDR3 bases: TGTGCCAGCAGCTTGGCCGTCTACGAGCAGTACTTC.

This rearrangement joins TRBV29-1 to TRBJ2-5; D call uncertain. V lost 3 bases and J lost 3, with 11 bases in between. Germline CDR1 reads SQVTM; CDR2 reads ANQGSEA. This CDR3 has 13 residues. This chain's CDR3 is CSVEERLKETQYF. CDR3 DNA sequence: TGCAGCGTTGAGGAGAGACTTAAAGAGACCCAGTACTTC.

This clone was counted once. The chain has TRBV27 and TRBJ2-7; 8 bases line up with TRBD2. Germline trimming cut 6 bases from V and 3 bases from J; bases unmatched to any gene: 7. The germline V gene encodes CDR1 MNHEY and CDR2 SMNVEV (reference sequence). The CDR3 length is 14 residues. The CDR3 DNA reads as TGTGCCAGCAGCCGGAGCGGGAGCCTCTACGAGCAGTACTTC. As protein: CASSRSGSLYEQYF.

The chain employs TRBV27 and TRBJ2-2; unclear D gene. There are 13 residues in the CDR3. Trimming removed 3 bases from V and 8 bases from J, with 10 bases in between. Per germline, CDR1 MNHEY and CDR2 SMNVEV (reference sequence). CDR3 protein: CASSFGIRGELFF. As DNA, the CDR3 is TGTGCCAGCAGTTTTGGGATAAGGGGGGAGCTGTTTTTT.

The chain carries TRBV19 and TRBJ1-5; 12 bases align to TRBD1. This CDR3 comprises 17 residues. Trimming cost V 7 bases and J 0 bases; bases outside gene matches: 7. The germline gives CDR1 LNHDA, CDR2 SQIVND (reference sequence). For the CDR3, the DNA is TGTGCCAGTACCGGGACAGGGGGCCCCTATAGCAATCAGCCCCAGCATTTT. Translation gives CASTGTGGPYSNQPQHF.

Written as DNA, the CDR3 is TGTGCCAGCTCACCACTTGTTGGGACCGGGGAGCTGTTTTTT. The encoded protein is CASSPLVGTGELFF. The chain is built from TRBV18 and TRBJ2-2; D is unresolved. The V and J ends lost 1 base and 5 bases respectively, with 8 bases between them. The CDR3 length is 14 residues. Germline values: CDR1 KGHSH, CDR2 LQKENI.

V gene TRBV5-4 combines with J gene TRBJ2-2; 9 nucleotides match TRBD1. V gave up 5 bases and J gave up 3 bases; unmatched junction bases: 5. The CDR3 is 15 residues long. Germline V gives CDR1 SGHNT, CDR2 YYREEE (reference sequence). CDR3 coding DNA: TGTGCCAGCAGGCAAGGGGACAGGGACACCGGGGAGCTGTTTTTT. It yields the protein CASRQGDRDTGELFF.

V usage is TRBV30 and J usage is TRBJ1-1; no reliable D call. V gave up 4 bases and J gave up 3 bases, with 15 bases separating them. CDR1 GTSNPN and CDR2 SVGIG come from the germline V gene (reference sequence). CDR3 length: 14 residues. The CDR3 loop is CAWKEVRAYTEAFF. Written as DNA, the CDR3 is TGTGCCTGGAAGGAAGTGCGGGCCTACACTGAAGCTTTCTTT.

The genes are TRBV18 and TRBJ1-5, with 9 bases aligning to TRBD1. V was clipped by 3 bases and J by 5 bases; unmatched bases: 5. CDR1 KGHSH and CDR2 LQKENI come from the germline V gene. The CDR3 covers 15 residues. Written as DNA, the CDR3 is TGTGCCAGCTCACCCCCGGGACAGGGCTATCAGCCCCAGCATTTT. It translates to CASSPPGQGYQPQHF.

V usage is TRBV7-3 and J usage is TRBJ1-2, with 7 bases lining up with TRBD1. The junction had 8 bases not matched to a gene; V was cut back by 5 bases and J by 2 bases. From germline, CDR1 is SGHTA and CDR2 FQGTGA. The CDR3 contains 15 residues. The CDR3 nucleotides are TGTGCCAGCAGCCCACGACAGGGACCGAACTATGGCTACACCTTC. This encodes CASSPRQGPNYGYTF.

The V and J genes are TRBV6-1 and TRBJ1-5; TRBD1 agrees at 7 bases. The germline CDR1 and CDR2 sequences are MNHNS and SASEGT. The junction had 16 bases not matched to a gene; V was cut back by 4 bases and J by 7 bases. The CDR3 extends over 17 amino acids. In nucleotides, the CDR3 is TGTGCCAGCAGTGTCTCGTTTAGGGGGCAGGGGCGGCAGCCCCAGCATTTT. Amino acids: CASSVSFRGQGRQPQHF.

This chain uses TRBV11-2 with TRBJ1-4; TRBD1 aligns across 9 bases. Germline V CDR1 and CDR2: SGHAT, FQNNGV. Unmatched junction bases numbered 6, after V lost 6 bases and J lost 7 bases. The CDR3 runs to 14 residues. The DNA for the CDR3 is TGTGCCAGCAGTTCACAGGGGGCAGGTGAAAAACTGTTTTTT. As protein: CASSSQGAGEKLFF.

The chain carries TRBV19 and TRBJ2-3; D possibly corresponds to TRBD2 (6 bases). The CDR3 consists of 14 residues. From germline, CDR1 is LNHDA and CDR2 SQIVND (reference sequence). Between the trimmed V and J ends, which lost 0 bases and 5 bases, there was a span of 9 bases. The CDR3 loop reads CASSIEGRGDTQYF. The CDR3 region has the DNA TGTGCCAGTAGTATAGAGGGGCGGGGAGATACGCAGTATTTT.